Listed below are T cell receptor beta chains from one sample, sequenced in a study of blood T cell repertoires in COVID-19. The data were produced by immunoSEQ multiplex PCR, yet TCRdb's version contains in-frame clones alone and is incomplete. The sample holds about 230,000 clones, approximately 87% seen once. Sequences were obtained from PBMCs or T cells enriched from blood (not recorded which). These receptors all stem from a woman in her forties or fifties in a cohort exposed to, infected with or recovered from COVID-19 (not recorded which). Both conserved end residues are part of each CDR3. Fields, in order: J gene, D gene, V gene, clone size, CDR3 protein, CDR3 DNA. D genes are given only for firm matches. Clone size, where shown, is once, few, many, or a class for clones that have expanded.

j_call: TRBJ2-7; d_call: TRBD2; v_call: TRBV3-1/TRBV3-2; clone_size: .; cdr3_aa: CASSPTSGGTYEQYF; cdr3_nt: TGTGCCAGCAGCCCGACTAGCGGGGGGACCTACGAGCAGTACTTC
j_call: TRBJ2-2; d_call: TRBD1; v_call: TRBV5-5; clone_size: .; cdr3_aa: CASTGSGGTGELFF; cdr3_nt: TGTGCCAGCACGGGTTCAGGGGGCACCGGGGAGCTGTTTTTT
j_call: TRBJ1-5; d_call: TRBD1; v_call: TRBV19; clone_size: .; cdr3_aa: CASSASGGLGNQPQHF; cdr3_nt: TGTGCCAGTAGTGCTTCAGGGGGATTAGGTAATCAGCCCCAGCATTTT
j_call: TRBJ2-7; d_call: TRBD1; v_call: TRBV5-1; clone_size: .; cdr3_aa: CASSSGTVTYEQYF; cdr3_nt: TGCGCCAGCAGCTCCGGGACAGTTACCTACGAGCAGTACTTC
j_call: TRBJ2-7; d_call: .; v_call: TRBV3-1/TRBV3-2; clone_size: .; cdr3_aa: CASSPGYRDHEQYF; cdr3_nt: TGTGCCAGCAGCCCCGGATACAGAGACCACGAGCAGTACTTC
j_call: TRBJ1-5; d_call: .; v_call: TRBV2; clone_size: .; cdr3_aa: CASSELTSPGNQPQHF; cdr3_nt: TGTGCCAGCAGTGAATTGACATCCCCGGGCAATCAGCCCCAGCATTTT
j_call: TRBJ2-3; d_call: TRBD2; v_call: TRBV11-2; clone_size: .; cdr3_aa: CASSLEVLAGGLGDTQYF; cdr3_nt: TGTGCCAGCAGCTTAGAGGTTCTAGCGGGGGGGCTTGGAGATACGCAGTATTTT
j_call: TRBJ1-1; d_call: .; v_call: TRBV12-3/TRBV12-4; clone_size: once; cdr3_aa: CASSPDRKAFF; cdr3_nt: TGTGCCAGCAGTCCCGACAGGAAAGCTTTCTTT
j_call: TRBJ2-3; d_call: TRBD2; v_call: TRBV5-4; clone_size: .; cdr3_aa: CASSPRGGRDTQYF; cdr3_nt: TGTGCCAGCAGTCCGCGGGGGGGCCGTGATACGCAGTATTTT
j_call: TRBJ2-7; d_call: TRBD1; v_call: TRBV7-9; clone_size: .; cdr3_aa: CASSRRDRVIHEQYF; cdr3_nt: TGTGCCAGCAGCCGCCGGGACAGGGTTATCCACGAGCAGTACTTC
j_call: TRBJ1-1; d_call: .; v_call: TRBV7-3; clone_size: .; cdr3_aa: CASSSQVDTEAFF; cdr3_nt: TGTGCCAGCAGCTCACAGGTCGACACTGAAGCTTTCTTT
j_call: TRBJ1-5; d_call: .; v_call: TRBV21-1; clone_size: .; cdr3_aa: CASSVPGYSNQPQHF; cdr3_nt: TGTGCCAGCAGCGTTCCAGGGTATAGCAATCAGCCCCAGCATTTT
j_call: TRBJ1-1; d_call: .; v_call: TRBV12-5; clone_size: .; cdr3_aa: CASGLTGSLLITEAFF; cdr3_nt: TGTGCTAGTGGCCTTACAGGGAGCTTGTTAATTACTGAAGCTTTCTTT
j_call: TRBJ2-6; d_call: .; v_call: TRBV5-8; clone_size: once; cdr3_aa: CASSRGGTASGANVLTF; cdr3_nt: TGTGCCAGCAGCAGGGGGGGTACCGCGTCTGGGGCCAACGTCCTGACTTTC
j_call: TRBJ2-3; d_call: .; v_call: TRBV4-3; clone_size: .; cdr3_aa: CASSQESPMRGPLSSTDTQYF; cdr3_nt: TGCGCCAGCAGCCAAGAATCCCCAATGAGAGGTCCACTCTCTAGCACAGATACGCAGTATTTT
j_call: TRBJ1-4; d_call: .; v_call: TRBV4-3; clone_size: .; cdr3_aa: CASSQGGTGPEKLFF; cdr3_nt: TGCGCCAGCAGCCAAGGTGGTACAGGGCCTGAAAAACTGTTTTTT
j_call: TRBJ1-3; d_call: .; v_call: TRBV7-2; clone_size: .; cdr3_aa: CASSFNSGNTIYF; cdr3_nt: TGTGCCAGCAGCTTTAACTCTGGAAACACCATATATTTT
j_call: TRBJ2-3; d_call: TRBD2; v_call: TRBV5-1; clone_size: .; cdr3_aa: CASSLGTSGGDTQYF; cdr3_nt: TGCGCCAGCAGCCTAGGGACTAGCGGGGGAGATACGCAGTATTTT
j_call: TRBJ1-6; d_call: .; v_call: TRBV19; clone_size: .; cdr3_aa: CASRNGNSPLHF; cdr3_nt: TGTGCCAGTAGGAACGGGAATTCACCCCTCCACTTT
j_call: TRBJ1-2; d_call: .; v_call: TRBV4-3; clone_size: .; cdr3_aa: CASSPDTGLYGYTF; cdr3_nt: TGCGCCAGCAGCCCTGACACAGGGCTCTATGGCTACACCTTC
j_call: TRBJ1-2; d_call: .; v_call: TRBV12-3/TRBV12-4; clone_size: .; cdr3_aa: CASSMDGGAGYTF; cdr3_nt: TGTGCCAGCAGTATGGACGGAGGCGCGGGCTACACCTTC
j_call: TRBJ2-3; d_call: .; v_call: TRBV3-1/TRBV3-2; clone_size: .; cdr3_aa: CASSQTGVPTDTQYF; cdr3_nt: TGTGCCAGCAGCCAAACGGGGGTCCCCACAGATACGCAGTATTTT
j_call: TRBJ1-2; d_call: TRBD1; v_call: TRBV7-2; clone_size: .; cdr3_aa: CASSFQGDGYTF; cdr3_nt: TGTGCCAGCAGCTTTCAGGGGGATGGCTACACCTTC
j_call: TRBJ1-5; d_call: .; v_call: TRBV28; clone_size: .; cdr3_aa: CASGGRVNQPQHF; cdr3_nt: TGTGCCAGCGGGGGCCGTGTAAATCAGCCCCAGCATTTT
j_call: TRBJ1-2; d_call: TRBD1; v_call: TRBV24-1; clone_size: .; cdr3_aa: CATSEGTAYGYTF; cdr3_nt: TGTGCCACCAGTGAGGGGACAGCTTATGGCTACACCTTC
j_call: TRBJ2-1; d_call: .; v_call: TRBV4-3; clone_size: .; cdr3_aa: CASSQELLIRVGEQFF; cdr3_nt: TGCGCCAGCAGCCAAGAATTGCTAATACGGGTTGGGGAGCAGTTCTTC
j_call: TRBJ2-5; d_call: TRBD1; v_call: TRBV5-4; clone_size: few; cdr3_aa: CASSSRDRNAGQTQYF; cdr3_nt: TGTGCCAGCAGCTCCCGGGACAGGAATGCGGGGCAGACCCAGTACTTC
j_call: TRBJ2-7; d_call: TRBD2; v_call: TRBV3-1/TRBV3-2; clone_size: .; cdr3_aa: CASSQEREVQYF; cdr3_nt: TGTGCCAGCAGCCAAGAGCGGGAGGTGCAGTACTTC
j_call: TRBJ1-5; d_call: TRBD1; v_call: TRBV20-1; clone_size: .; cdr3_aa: CSASPDRDNQPQHF; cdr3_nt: TGCAGTGCTAGTCCGGACAGGGACAATCAGCCCCAGCATTTT
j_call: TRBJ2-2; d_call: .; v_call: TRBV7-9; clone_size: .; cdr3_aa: CASSLGGGTGELFF; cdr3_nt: TGTGCCAGCAGTCTTGGGGGCGGCACCGGGGAGCTGTTTTTT
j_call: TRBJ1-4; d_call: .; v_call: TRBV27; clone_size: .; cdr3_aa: CASRRGRTAEKLFF; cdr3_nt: TGTGCCAGCAGAAGGGGCCGGACGGCGGAAAAACTGTTTTTT
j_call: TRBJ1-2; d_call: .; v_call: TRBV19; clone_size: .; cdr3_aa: CASVHPGGPNYGYTF; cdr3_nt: TGTGCCAGCGTCCACCCCGGGGGTCCTAACTATGGCTACACCTTC
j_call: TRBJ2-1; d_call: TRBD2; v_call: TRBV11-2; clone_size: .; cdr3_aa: CASSPRGVWNEQFF; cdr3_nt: TGTGCCAGCAGCCCCCGGGGGGTGTGGAATGAGCAGTTCTTC
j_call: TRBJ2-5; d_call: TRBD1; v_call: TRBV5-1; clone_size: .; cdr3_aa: CASTAGGRPGETQYF; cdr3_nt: TGCGCCAGCACCGCAGGGGGTCGACCAGGGGAGACCCAGTACTTC
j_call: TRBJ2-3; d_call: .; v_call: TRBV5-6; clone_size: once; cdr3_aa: CASSLERTDTQYF; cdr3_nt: TGTGCCAGCAGTTTGGAGCGCACAGATACGCAGTATTTT
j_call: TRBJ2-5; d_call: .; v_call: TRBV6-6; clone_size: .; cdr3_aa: CASIPRTGDQETQYF; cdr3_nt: TGTGCCAGCATTCCACGAACGGGGGACCAAGAGACCCAGTACTTC
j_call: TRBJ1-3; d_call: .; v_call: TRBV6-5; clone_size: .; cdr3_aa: CASRQLALSGNTIYF; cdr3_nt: TGTGCCAGCAGACAGCTGGCCCTCTCTGGAAACACCATATATTTT
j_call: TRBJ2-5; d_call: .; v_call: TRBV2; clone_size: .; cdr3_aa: CASTRGARETQYF; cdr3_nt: TGTGCCAGCACTCGGGGGGCGCGGGAGACCCAGTACTTC
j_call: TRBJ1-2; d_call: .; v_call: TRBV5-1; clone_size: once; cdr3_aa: CASSLSQNYGYTF; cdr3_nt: TGCGCCAGCAGCTTGAGTCAGAACTATGGCTACACCTTC
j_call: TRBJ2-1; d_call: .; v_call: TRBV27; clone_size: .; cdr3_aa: CASSSPLRTTYNEQFF; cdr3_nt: TGTGCCAGCAGTTCCCCCCTCCGGACAACGTACAATGAGCAGTTCTTC
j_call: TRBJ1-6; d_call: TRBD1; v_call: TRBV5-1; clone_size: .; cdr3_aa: CASKRTGGNSPLHF; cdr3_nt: TGCGCCAGCAAACGGACAGGGGGGAATTCACCCCTCCACTTT
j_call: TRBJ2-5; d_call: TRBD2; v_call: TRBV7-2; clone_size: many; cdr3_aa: CASSVVAGGWETQYF; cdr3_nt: TGTGCCAGCAGCGTGGTAGCGGGGGGTTGGGAGACCCAGTACTTC
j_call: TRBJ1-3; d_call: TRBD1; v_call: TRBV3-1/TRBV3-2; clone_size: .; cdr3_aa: CASIRTGGKGNTIYF; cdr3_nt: TGTGCCAGCATTCGGACAGGGGGTAAAGGAAACACCATATATTTT
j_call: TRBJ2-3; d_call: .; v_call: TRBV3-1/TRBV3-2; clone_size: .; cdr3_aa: CASSAGPKGTQYF; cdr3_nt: TGTGCCAGCAGCGCAGGTCCGAAGGGGACGCAGTATTTT
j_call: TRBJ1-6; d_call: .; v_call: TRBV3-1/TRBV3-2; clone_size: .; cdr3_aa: CASSPSGEGAPLHF; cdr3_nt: TGTGCCAGCAGCCCTTCAGGGGAAGGAGCACCCCTCCACTTT
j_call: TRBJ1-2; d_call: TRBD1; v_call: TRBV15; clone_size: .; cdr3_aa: CATSKGQNSNYGYTF; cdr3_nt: TGTGCCACCAGCAAGGGACAGAATTCAAACTATGGCTACACCTTC
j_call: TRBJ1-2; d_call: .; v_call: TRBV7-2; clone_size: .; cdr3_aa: CAVPGGGYTF; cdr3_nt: TGTGCCGTACCCGGGGGTGGCTACACCTTC
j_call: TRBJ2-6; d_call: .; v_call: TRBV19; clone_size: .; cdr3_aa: CASSNQGGGANVLTF; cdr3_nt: TGTGCCAGTAGTAACCAGGGCGGAGGGGCCAACGTCCTGACTTTC
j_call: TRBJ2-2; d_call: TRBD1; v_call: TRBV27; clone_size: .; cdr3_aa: CASSSQPGQGVGELFF; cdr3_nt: TGTGCCAGCAGTTCCCAGCCGGGACAGGGTGTCGGGGAGCTGTTTTTT
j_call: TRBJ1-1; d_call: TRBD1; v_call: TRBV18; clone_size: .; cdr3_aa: CASSLEQGALAEAFF; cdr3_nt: TGTGCCAGCTCACTCGAACAGGGGGCGTTAGCTGAAGCTTTCTTT
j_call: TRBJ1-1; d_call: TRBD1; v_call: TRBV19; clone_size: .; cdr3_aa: CASRRGTDYLYTEAFF; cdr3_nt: TGTGCCAGCAGACGTGGGACAGATTACCTATACACTGAAGCTTTCTTT
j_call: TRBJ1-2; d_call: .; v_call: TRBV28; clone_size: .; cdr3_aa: CASSFFPARVNYGYTF; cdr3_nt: TGTGCCAGCAGTTTTTTTCCCGCACGCGTCAACTATGGCTACACCTTC
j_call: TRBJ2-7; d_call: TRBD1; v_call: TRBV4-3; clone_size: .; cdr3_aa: CASSWGHGQGTYEQYF; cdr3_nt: TGCGCCAGCAGCTGGGGCCACGGACAGGGGACCTACGAGCAGTACTTC